Here is one T cell receptor beta chain with its context. Its antigen is still unknown. The data were taken from a study of CD8 T cells in ankylosing spondylitis. One entry per CDR3 protein, called by TCRdb with MiXCR from the 5' RACE reads. The sample includes approximately 110,000 distinct CDR3 sequences, under 30% of them seen just once. Findings and caveats of the study: In reactive arthritis synovial fluid and blood, some motif variants had been reported before. Enrichment of disease-linked clones was reportedly significant in matched ankylosing spondylitis synovial fluid. CD8+ by phenotype, disease-linked clones were relatively rare in peripheral blood.

This TCR was sampled from a male donor with ankylosing spondylitis. The sequencing input was synovial fluid, either unsorted or a sorted T cell fraction (not recorded which).

CDR3 sequence reads: CSVDWEEQFF. As DNA, the CDR3 is TGCAGCGTTGACTGGGAAGAGCAGTTCTTC. This sequence joins TRBV29-1 and TRBJ2-1; D remains ambiguous. This CDR3 region has 10 residues. Deletions cut 3 bases from V and 10 bases from J, with 7 bases between. Germline CDR1 SQVTM, CDR2 ANQGSEA.